Each of the 4 T cell receptor beta chains below was sequenced from the same sample in a study of cytomegalovirus exposure and HLA in healthy donors. In the PCR, 60 Vbeta and 13 Jbeta primers were used. The method was immunoSEQ multiplex PCR; TCRdb's version includes in-frame clones alone and lacks a portion of them. The table lists under 150,000 clones, 76% of them singletons. Source material: PBMCs. These receptor sequences come from a female donor in good health and CMV-seropositive.

The gene calls are TRBV5-6 and TRBJ2-5, with D tentatively TRBD2 (5 bases). Germline assignment: CDR1 SGHDT and CDR2 YYEEEE. The CDR3 covers 16 residues. V was clipped by 0 bases and J by 4 bases, with 16 bases between them. This CDR3 reads CASSLALEVGTETQYF. CDR3 nucleotide sequence: TGTGCCAGCAGCTTGGCTCTGGAGGTTGGTACAGAGACCCAGTACTTC. Full variable domain (outside the CDR3, taken from reference TRBV5-6 and TRBJ2-5): DAGVTQSPTHLIKTRGQQVTLRCSPKSGHDTVSWYQQALGQGPQFIFQYYEEEERQRGNFPDRFSGHQFPNYSSELNVNALLLGDSALYLCASSLALEVGTETQYFGPGTRLLVL.

The chain has TRBV19 and TRBJ2-2; D ambiguous. With 3 bases removed from V and 2 bases from J, the gap between germline ends came to 7 bases. CDR3 length: 14 amino acids. CDR1 and CDR2 from the germline V gene are LNHDA and SQIVND (reference sequence). The CDR3 loop reads CASSIGGNTGELFF. DNA of the CDR3: TGTGCCAGTAGTATCGGCGGTAACACCGGGGAGCTGTTTTTT.

This rearrangement joins TRBV19 to TRBJ2-7; D is perhaps TRBD2 (5 bases). Germline values: CDR1 LNHDA, CDR2 SQIVND (reference sequence). The CDR3 spans 15 residues. Trimming pared 3 bases from V and 0 bases from J, leaving 12 bases between. The CDR3 protein is CASSIRDTVSYEQYF. The CDR3 DNA sequence: TGTGCCAGTAGTATCCGGGATACCGTCTCCTACGAGCAGTACTTC.

The chain joins TRBV9 to TRBJ1-1; D might be TRBD1 (5 bases). Germline V lookup: CDR1 SGDLS, CDR2 YYNGEE. This CDR3 comprises 16 residues. Between the trimmed V and J ends, which lost 3 bases and 3 bases, there was a span of 18 bases. CDR3 amino acids: CASSDRGGVRDTEAFF. The CDR3 region has the DNA TGTGCCAGCAGCGATCGGGGGGGGGTTAGGGACACTGAAGCTTTCTTT.